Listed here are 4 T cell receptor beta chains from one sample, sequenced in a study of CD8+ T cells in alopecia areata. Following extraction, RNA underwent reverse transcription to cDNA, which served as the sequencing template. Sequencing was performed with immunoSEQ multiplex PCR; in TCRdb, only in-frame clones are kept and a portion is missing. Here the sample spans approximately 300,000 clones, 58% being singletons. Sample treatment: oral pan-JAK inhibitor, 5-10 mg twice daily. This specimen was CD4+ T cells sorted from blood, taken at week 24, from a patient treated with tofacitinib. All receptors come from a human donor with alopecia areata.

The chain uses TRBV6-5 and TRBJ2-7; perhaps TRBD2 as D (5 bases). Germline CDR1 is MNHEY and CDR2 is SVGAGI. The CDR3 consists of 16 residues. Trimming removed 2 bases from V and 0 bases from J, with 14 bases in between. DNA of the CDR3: TGTGCCAGCAGTTACGGCGGGTCAAAAGCCTCCTACGAGCAGTACTTC. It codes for CASSYGGSKASYEQYF.

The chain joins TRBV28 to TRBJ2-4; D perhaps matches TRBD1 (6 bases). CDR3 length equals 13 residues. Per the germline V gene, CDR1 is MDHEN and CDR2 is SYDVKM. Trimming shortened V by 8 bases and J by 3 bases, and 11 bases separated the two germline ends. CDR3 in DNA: TGTGCCAGCCTACAAGGGGGCAAAAACATTCAGTACTTC. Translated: CASLQGGKNIQYF.

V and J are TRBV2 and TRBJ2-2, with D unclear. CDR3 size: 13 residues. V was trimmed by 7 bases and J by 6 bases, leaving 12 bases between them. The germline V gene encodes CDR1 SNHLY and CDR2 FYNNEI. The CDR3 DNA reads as TGTGCCAGCATGCTGACCGTGTCCGGGGAGCTGTTTTTT. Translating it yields CASMLTVSGELFF.

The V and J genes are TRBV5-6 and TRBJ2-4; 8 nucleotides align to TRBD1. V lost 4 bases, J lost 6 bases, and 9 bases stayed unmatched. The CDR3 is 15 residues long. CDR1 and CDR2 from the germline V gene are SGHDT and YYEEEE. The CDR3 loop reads CASSTWDRSANIQYF. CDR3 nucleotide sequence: TGTGCCAGCAGCACCTGGGACAGGTCCGCAAACATTCAGTACTTC. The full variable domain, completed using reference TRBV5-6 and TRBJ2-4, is DAGVTQSPTHLIKTRGQQVTLRCSPKSGHDTVSWYQQALGQGPQFIFQYYEEEERQRGNFPDRFSGHQFPNYSSELNVNALLLGDSALYLCASSTWDRSANIQYFGAGTRLSVL.